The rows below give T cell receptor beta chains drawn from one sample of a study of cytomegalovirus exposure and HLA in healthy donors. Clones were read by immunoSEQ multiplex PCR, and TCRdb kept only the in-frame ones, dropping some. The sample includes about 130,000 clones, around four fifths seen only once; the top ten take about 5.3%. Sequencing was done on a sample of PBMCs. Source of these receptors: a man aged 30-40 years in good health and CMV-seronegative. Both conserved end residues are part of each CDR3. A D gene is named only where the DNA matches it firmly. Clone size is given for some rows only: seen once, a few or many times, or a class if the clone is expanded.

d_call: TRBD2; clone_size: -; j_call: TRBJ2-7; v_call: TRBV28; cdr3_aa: CASSLGLAGPYEQYF; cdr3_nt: TGTGCCAGCAGTTTAGGCCTAGCGGGGCCCTACGAGCAGTACTTC
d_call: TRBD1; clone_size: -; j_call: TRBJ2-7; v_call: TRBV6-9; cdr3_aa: CASRKGDRSYEQYF; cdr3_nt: TGTGCCAGCAGGAAGGGGGACAGGAGCTACGAGCAGTACTTC
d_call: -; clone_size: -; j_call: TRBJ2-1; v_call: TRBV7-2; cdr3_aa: CASSRGSRPRNEQFF; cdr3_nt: TGTGCCAGCAGCCGCGGGTCTAGGCCACGAAATGAGCAGTTCTTC
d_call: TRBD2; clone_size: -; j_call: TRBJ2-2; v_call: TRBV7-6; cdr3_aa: CASSLGLAGSWGTGELFF; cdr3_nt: TGTGCCAGCAGCTTAGGTCTAGCGGGCTCGTGGGGCACCGGGGAGCTGTTTTTT
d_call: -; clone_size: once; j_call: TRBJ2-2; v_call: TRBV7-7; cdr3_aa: CASSDGGDTGELFF; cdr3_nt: TGTGCTAGCAGCGATGGAGGGGACACCGGGGAGCTGTTTTTT
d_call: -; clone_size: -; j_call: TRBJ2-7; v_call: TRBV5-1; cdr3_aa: CASSLQSQEGEQYF; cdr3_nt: TGCGCCAGCAGCTTGCAGAGCCAGGAGGGCGAGCAGTACTTC
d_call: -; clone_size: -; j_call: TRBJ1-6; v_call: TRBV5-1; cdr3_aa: CASSLEGHYNSPLHF; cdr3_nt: TGCGCCAGCAGCTTGGAGGGACACTATAATTCACCCCTCCACTTT
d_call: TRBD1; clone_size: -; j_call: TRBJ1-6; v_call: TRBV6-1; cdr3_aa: CASSEARQGANWSYNSPLHF; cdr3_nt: TGTGCCAGCAGTGAAGCACGACAGGGGGCTAATTGGTCTTATAATTCACCCCTCCACTTT
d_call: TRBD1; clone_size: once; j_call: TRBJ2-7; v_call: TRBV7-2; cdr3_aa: CASSGQGRFGEQYF; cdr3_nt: TGTGCCAGCAGCGGACAGGGGCGGTTCGGCGAGCAGTACTTC
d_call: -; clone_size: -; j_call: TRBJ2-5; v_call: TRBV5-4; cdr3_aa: CASSFTGTLETQYF; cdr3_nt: TGTGCCAGCAGCTTTACCGGGACTCTAGAGACCCAGTACTTC
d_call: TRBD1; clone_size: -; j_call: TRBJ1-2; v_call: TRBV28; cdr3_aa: CASNRWDRGTYGYTF; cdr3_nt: TGTGCCAGCAACCGTTGGGACAGGGGTACCTATGGCTACACCTTC
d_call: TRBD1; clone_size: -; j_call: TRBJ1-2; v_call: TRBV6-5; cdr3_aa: CASSRTGGNYGYTF; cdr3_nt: TGTGCCAGCAGTCGGACAGGGGGGAACTATGGCTACACCTTC
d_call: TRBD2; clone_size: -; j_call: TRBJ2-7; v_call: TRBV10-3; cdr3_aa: CAIRDLAGGLYEQYF; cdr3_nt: TGTGCCATCAGAGACCTGGCGGGAGGTTTGTACGAGCAGTACTTC
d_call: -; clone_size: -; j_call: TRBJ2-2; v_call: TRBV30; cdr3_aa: CACNDTGELFF; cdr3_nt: TGTGCCTGCAATGACACCGGGGAGCTGTTTTTT
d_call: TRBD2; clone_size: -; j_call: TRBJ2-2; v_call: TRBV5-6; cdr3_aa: CASSWFSEGLDTGELFF; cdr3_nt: TGTGCCAGCAGCTGGTTTAGTGAGGGACTAGACACCGGGGAGCTGTTTTTT
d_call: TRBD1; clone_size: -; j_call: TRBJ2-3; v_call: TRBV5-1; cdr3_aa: CASSLSRGPDTQYF; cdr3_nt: TGCGCCAGCAGCTTGTCCAGGGGGCCAGATACGCAGTATTTT
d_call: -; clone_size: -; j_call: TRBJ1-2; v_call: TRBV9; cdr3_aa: CASSGGHTLGYGYTF; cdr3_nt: TGTGCCAGCAGCGGGGGACACACATTGGGGTATGGCTACACCTTC
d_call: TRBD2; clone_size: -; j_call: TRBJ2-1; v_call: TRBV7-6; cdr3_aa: CASSNSGMSYNEQFF; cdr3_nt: TGTGCCAGCAGCAATAGCGGGATGTCCTACAATGAGCAGTTCTTC